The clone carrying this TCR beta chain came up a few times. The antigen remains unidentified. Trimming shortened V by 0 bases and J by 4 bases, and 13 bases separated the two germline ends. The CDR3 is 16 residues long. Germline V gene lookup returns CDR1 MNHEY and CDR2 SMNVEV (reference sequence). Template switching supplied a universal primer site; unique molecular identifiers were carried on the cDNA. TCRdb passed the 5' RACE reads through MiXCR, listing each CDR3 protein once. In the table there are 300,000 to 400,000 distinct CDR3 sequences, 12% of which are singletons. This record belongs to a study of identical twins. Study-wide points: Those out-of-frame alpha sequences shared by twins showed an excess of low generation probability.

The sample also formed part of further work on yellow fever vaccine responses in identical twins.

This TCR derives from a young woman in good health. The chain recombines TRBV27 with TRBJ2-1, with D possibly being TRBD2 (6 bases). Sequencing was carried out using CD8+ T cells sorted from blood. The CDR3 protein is CASSLSIVEGYNEQFF. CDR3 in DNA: TGTGCCAGCAGTTTATCGATAGTGGAGGGATACAATGAGCAGTTCTTC.